Shown below are 5 T cell receptor beta chains from a single sample sequenced in a study of blood T cell repertoires in COVID-19. The repertoire was sequenced with immunoSEQ multiplex PCR; TCRdb's copy has only in-frame clones and lacks some. The table shows approximately 190,000 clones, with 70% to 90% occurring only once. Sequences were obtained from peripheral blood. These receptors originate from a woman in her 70s with active or convalescent COVID-19.

The chain combines TRBV25-1 with TRBJ2-3; 9 bases line up with TRBD1. Germline lookup yields CDR1 MGHDK and CDR2 SYGVNS. V was clipped by 4 bases and J by 2 bases; unmatched bases: 10. This CDR3 is 17 amino acids long. The chain's CDR3 is CASSAEGTGRLTDTQYF. In DNA, the CDR3 is TGTGCCAGCAGTGCTGAGGGGACAGGGAGACTCACAGATACGCAGTATTTT.

This rearrangement joins TRBV28 to TRBJ2-1, with TRBD1 matching over 7 bases. The CDR3 has 13 amino acids. V gave up 8 bases and J gave up 3 bases; unmatched junction bases: 4. The germline V gene has CDR1 MDHEN and CDR2 SYDVKM. The CDR3 here is CASQGQIYNEQFF. As DNA, the CDR3 is TGTGCCAGCCAGGGACAGATCTACAATGAGCAGTTCTTC.

The chain combines TRBV3-1 (or the pseudogene TRBV3-2) with TRBJ1-2; possibly TRBD1 for D (5 bases). Germline V gene data show CDR1 as LGHDT and CDR2 as YNNKEL (reference sequence). Between the trimmed V and J ends, which lost 4 bases and 6 bases, there was a span of 12 bases. The CDR3 runs 13 residues. This chain's CDR3 is CASSRTDRDGYTF. As DNA, the CDR3 is TGTGCCAGCAGCCGCACCGACAGAGATGGCTACACCTTC.

The J gene is TRBJ2-1, the V gene TRBV19, with TRBD2 matching 13 bases. V shed 5 bases, J shed 0 bases, and the junction held 13 bases outside the gene matches. CDR3 length equals 20 residues. CDR1 is LNHDA and CDR2 is SQIVND in the germline V gene (reference sequence). The CDR3 DNA sequence: TGTGCCAGTAGTCCCCGGACGGGACTAGCGGGAATTAGCTCCTACAATGAGCAGTTCTTC. This encodes CASSPRTGLAGISSYNEQFF.

The V and J genes are TRBV7-8 and TRBJ2-7; D remains unclear. The CDR3 loop spans 15 amino acids. Germline values: CDR1 SGHVS, CDR2 FQNEAQ. V lost 3 bases and J lost 1, with 13 bases in between. This CDR3 reads CASSLALRSSYEQYF. The CDR3 bases are TGTGCCAGCAGCTTGGCCCTCAGGTCATCCTACGAGCAGTACTTC. The whole variable domain, filled in from reference TRBV7-8 and TRBJ2-7, reads GAGVSQSPRYKVAKRGQDVALRCDPISGHVSLFWYQQALGQGPEFLTYFQNEAQLDKSGLPSDRFFAERPEGSVSTLKIQRTQQEDSAVYLCASSLALRSSYEQYFGPGTRLTVT.